These T cell receptor beta chains were read from a single sample in a study of response to subunit inactivated influenza vaccine. TCRdb itself ran the RT-PCR reads through MiXCR, one entry per CDR3 protein. The sample carries hundreds of thousands of distinct CDR3 sequences, roughly 25% recorded once. Specimen: CD4+ T cells sorted from PBMCs, collected about 5 days after vaccination. All receptors derive from a man in his forties or fifties who received an inactivated influenza vaccine. Each CDR3 is given with its conserved first and last residue. The order of the fields is D gene, J gene, V gene, clone size, CDR3 DNA, CDR3 protein. The D gene is left open where the match is weak. For some rows the clone size is stated as once, few or many, or as a class when expanded; others skip it.

>TRBD2|TRBJ2-1|TRBV19|few
TGTGCCAGTACCCTGAGCGGGAGCTCCTACAATGAGCAGTTCTTC
CASTLSGSSYNEQFF
>TRBD1|TRBJ2-7|TRBV7-9|few
TGTGCCAGCAGCCACCTCCGAACAGGACAGGGGGACTACGAGCAGTACTTC
CASSHLRTGQGDYEQYF
>-|TRBJ2-5|TRBV20-1|-
TGCAATCAGCTGGCAGGCGGTCAAGAGACCCAGTACTTC
CNQLAGGQETQYF
>TRBD1|TRBJ2-5|TRBV18|-
TGTGCCAGCTCAGCGACAGGGTTGGGTGAGACCCAGTACTTC
CASSATGLGETQYF
>-|TRBJ2-7|TRBV12-3/TRBV12-4|many
TGTGCCAGCAGTCCAGGGGGGTTGGGGGGCCACGAGCAGTACTTC
CASSPGGLGGHEQYF
>TRBD1|TRBJ1-2|TRBV20-1|few
TGCAGTGCACGGGACAGGGTCGGGTTTGGTAGGGATGGCTACACCTTC
CSARDRVGFGRDGYTF
>TRBD1|TRBJ2-1|TRBV5-1|-
TGCGCCAGCACGGACAGGGGAGGGAATGAGCAGTTCTTC
CASTDRGGNEQFF
>TRBD1|TRBJ2-3|TRBV5-4|-
TGTGCCAGCAGCTTGGCCAAGGGGGCCCGCACAGATACGCAGTATTTT
CASSLAKGARTDTQYF
>-|TRBJ2-7|TRBV29-1|few
TGCAGCGTTATGGTAGGGCAGGGGACTCCTCCCCAGTACTTC
CSVMVGQGTPPQYF
>-|TRBJ2-3|TRBV6-4|-
TGTGCCAGCAGTGCCCTCGGAGGAGATACGCAGTATTTT
CASSALGGDTQYF
>-|TRBJ2-7|TRBV15|-
TGTGCCACCAGCAGAGACGGAACCTACGAGCAGTACTTC
CATSRDGTYEQYF
>-|TRBJ2-3|TRBV5-1|-
TGCGCCAGCAGCTTGGGAATCGCAGATACGCAGTATTTT
CASSLGIADTQYF
>-|TRBJ1-5|TRBV3-1|few
TGTGCCAGCAGCCAAGCTCAGGGCATCCAGCCCCAGCATTTT
CASSQAQGIQPQHF
>TRBD2|TRBJ2-1|TRBV7-9|-
TGTGCCAGCAGCTTAGCGGAGACTAGCGGGGACGAGCAGTTCTTC
CASSLAETSGDEQFF
>-|TRBJ2-7|TRBV27|-
TGTGCCAGCAGTTTCGAGGGCCAGTCCAACTACGAGCAGTACTTC
CASSFEGQSNYEQYF
>-|TRBJ2-5|TRBV7-8|few
TGTGCCAGCAGCTCCGGGATGAGGGGCGAGGAGGTCCGCCAGTACTTC
CASSSGMRGEEVRQYF
>-|TRBJ2-6|TRBV20-1|-
TGCAGCGTCTACAGGGCCCTCTCTGGGGCCAACGTCCTGACTTTC
CSVYRALSGANVLTF
>TRBD2|TRBJ2-4|TRBV5-1|-
TGCGCCAGCAGCCCCCGGGAGGAACTAGCCAAAAACATTCAGTACTTC
CASSPREELAKNIQYF
>-|TRBJ2-3|TRBV5-1|many
TGCGCCAGCAGCTTTTTCGGAGTAGCAGATACGCAGTATTTT
CASSFFGVADTQYF
>-|TRBJ1-1|TRBV20-1|few
TGCAGTGCTAGAGGGGGCTCGCCGAACACTGAAGCTTTCTTT
CSARGGSPNTEAFF
>-|TRBJ1-1|TRBV10-3|-
TGTGCCACCCTGGGTTTTATGAACACTGAAGCTTTCTTT
CATLGFMNTEAFF